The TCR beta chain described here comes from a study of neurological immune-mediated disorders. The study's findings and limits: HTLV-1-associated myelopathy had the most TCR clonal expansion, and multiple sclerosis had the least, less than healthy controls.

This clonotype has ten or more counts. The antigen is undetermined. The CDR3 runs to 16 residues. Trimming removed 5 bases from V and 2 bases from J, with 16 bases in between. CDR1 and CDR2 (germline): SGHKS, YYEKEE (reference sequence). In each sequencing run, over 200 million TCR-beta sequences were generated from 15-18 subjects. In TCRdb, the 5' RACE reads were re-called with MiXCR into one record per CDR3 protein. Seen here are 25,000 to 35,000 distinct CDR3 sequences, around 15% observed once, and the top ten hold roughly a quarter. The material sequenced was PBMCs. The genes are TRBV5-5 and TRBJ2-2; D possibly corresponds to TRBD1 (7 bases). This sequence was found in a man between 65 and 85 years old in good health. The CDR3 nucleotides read TGTGCCAGCAGGCGGGACAGTTGGGTTAACACCGGGGAGCTGTTTTTT. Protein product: CASRRDSWVNTGELFF.